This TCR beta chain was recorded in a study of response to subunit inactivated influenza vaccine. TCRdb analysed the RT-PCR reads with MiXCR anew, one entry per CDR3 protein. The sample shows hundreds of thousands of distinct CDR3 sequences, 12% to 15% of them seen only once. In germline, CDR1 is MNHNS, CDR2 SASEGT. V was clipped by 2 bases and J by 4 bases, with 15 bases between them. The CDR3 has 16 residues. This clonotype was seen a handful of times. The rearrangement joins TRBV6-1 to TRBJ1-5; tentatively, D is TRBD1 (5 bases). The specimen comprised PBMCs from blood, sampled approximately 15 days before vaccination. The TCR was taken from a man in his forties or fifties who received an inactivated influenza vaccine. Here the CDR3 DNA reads TGTGCCAGCAGTGAACACCCCAGGGCGAGGAATCAGCCCCAGCATTTT. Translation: CASSEHPRARNQPQHF.